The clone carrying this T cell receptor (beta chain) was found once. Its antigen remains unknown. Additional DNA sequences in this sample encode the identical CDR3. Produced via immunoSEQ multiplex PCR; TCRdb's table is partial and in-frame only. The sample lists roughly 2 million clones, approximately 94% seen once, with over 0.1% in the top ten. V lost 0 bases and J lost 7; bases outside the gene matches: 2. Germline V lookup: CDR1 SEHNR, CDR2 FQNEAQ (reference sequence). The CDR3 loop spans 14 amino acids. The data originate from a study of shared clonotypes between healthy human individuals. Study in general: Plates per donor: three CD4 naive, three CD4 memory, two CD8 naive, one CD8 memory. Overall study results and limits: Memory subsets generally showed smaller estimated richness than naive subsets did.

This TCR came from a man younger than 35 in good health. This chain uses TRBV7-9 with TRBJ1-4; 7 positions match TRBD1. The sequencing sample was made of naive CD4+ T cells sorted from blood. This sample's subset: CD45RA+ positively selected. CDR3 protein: CASSLAGGGEKLFF. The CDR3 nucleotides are TGTGCCAGCAGCTTAGCAGGGGGCGGTGAAAAACTGTTTTTT.